This TCR beta chain was profiled in a study of molecular identifiers for immune sequencing clone quantification. TCRdb redid the calling of the PCR reads with MiXCR, one entry per CDR3 protein. The sample includes approximately 60,000 distinct CDR3 sequences, under 20% of them seen just once. V shed 9 bases and J shed 7 bases, with 18 bases lying between them. Germline CDR1 and CDR2: MNHEY and SVGAGI. This CDR3 spans 13 amino acids. This clonotype was counted ten times or more. Sequencing was done on a sample of naive CD8+ T cells from blood, with Jurkat cell RNA spiked in. Subset in this sample: FACS-sorted CD8+CD4-CCR7+CD45RA+ naive T cells. The J gene is TRBJ1-1, the V gene TRBV6-5; tentative D call: TRBD1 (5 bases). This TCR derives from a human donor in good health. Some libraries in this study had Jurkat cell RNA spiked in. The CDR3 sequence is CASTQARGIEAFF. The CDR3 nucleotides read TGTGCCAGTACACAGGCCCGAGGGATTGAAGCTTTCTTT.